These T cell receptor beta chains were read from a single sample in a study of T cells in Graves' hyperthyroidism and ophthalmopathy. MiXCR, applied by TCRdb to the multiplex PCR reads, yields one record per CDR3 protein. The table has more than 300,000 distinct CDR3 sequences, roughly 15% seen once; the top ten hold 30% to 40%. The source material was blood. These receptors were obtained from a woman under 40 with Graves' hyperthyroidism that later progressed to Graves' ophthalmopathy. CDR3s include the opening cysteine and the closing phenylalanine or tryptophan. The order of the fields is J gene, CDR3 length, D gene, clone size, V gene, CDR3 protein, CDR3 DNA. A D gene is named only where the DNA matches it firmly. Clone size is given for some rows only: seen once, a few or many times, or a class if the clone is expanded.

TRBJ1-3 | 14 | . | few | TRBV6-2/TRBV6-3 | CASRGGVSGNTIYF | TGTGCCAGCAGGGGAGGCGTCTCTGGAAACACCATATATTTT
TRBJ2-3 | 15 | . | many | TRBV7-8 | CASSRTPGGADTQYF | TGTGCCAGCAGCCGGACCCCCGGCGGGGCAGATACGCAGTATTTT
TRBJ2-7 | 15 | . | . | TRBV2 | CASSASGRSSYEQYF | TGTGCCAGCAGCGCATCCGGCCGGAGCTCCTACGAGCAGTACTTC
TRBJ2-5 | 14 | TRBD1 | many | TRBV11-2 | CASSSTGVQETQYF | TGTGCCAGCAGCTCCACAGGGGTACAAGAGACCCAGTACTTC
TRBJ2-1 | 14 | . | few | TRBV7-2 | CASSIWDSRDEQFF | TGTGCCAGCAGCATATGGGACTCGAGGGATGAGCAGTTCTTC
TRBJ2-7 | 13 | TRBD2 | many | TRBV20-1 | CSARGTSSHEQYF | TGCAGTGCCCGCGGGACTAGTAGCCACGAGCAGTACTTC
TRBJ2-7 | 15 | TRBD2 | many | TRBV6-1 | CASSSTGGLTYEQYF | TGTGCCAGCAGCTCGACGGGAGGGCTTACCTACGAGCAGTACTTC
TRBJ1-5 | 14 | TRBD1 | . | TRBV27 | CASSSDRGQQPQHF | TGTGCCAGCAGTTCAGACAGGGGTCAACAGCCCCAGCATTTT
TRBJ2-2 | 16 | TRBD1 | many | TRBV2 | CASSMDREVPAGELFF | TGTGCCAGCAGTATGGACAGGGAGGTGCCGGCCGGGGAGCTGTTTTTT
TRBJ1-5 | 18 | TRBD1 | many | TRBV6-1 | CASSEYWAGGSSNQPQHF | TGTGCCAGCAGTGAATACTGGGCAGGGGGCTCTAGCAATCAGCCCCAGCATTTT
TRBJ2-1 | 12 | . | many | TRBV11-3 | CASSSDSGVMFF | TGTGCCAGCAGCTCCGACAGTGGAGTTATGTTCTTC
TRBJ2-6 | 16 | . | few | TRBV10-2 | CASRGRGHRGANVLTF | TGCGCCAGCAGAGGCAGGGGTCATCGTGGGGCCAACGTCCTGACTTTC
TRBJ1-4 | 15 | . | many | TRBV4-1 | CASSQRDASGEKLFF | TGCGCCAGCAGCCAACGGGATGCCTCAGGTGAAAAACTGTTTTTT
TRBJ2-1 | 15 | TRBD2 | . | TRBV9 | CASSALAESYNEQFF | TGTGCCAGCAGCGCACTAGCGGAGTCCTACAATGAGCAGTTCTTC
TRBJ2-5 | 17 | TRBD1 | many | TRBV5-6 | CASSAWDRGMGRETQYF | TGTGCCAGCAGCGCTTGGGACAGGGGAATGGGTAGGGAGACCCAGTACTTC
TRBJ2-2 | 18 | TRBD1 | many | TRBV27 | CASSLVLGTGDYTGELFF | TGTGCCAGCAGTTTGGTTCTAGGGACAGGGGATTACACCGGGGAGCTGTTTTTT
TRBJ1-1 | 15 | . | . | TRBV5-1 | CANQEGGRTNTEAFF | TGCGCCAACCAAGAGGGGGGGAGAACGAACACTGAAGCTTTCTTT
TRBJ1-1 | 16 | TRBD1 | . | TRBV11-2 | CASSLGGTGRNTEAFF | TGTGCCAGCAGCTTAGGAGGGACAGGACGGAACACTGAAGCTTTCTTT
TRBJ2-5 | 13 | . | many | TRBV5-1 | CASSLRAQETQYF | TGCGCCAGCAGCTTGCGGGCCCAAGAGACCCAGTACTTC
TRBJ1-2 | 14 | . | many | TRBV28 | CASSLMGIGYGYTF | TGTGCCAGCAGTTTAATGGGGATCGGCTATGGCTACACCTTC
TRBJ1-2 | 14 | . | . | TRBV7-2 | CASSLRGVQGGYTF | TGTGCCAGCAGCTTAAGGGGTGTTCAGGGTGGCTACACCTTC
TRBJ1-4 | 15 | TRBD1 | many | TRBV6-2/TRBV6-3 | CASSYLGYRGEKLFF | TGTGCCAGCAGTTACCTGGGCTACAGGGGTGAAAAACTGTTTTTT
TRBJ2-1 | 14 | . | many | TRBV11-3 | CASSKESSYNEQFF | TGTGCCAGCAGTAAAGAAAGCTCCTACAATGAGCAGTTCTTC
TRBJ2-5 | 16 | TRBD2 | many | TRBV7-9 | CASSLVLAGDQETQYF | TGTGCCAGCAGCTTAGTTTTAGCGGGAGACCAAGAGACCCAGTACTTC
TRBJ2-3 | 15 | TRBD2 | many | TRBV7-9 | CASSLTSAFTDTQYF | TGTGCCAGCAGCTTGACTAGCGCCTTCACAGATACGCAGTATTTT
TRBJ1-2 | 14 | . | . | TRBV4-2 | CASSQAGANYGYTF | TGTGCCAGCAGCCAAGCTGGGGCTAACTATGGCTACACCTTC
TRBJ1-4 | 15 | . | many | TRBV27 | CASSFGVNPNEKLFF | TGTGCCAGCAGTTTTGGGGTAAACCCGAATGAAAAACTGTTTTTT
TRBJ2-7 | 14 | . | . | TRBV9 | CASSVGDPEAGQYF | TGTGCCAGCAGCGTAGGAGACCCCGAGGCGGGGCAGTACTTC
TRBJ2-7 | 14 | . | many | TRBV4-1 | CASSQERATYEQYF | TGCGCCAGCAGCCAAGAGCGGGCAACCTACGAGCAGTACTTC
TRBJ2-7 | 15 | . | many | TRBV19 | CASSTDGREGYEQYF | TGTGCCAGTAGTACCGACGGCAGGGAAGGCTACGAGCAGTACTTC
TRBJ1-4 | 16 | . | many | TRBV28 | CASKRTASVLNEKLFF | TGTGCCAGCAAGAGGACTGCCTCTGTCCTTAATGAAAAACTGTTTTTT
TRBJ2-1 | 19 | TRBD2 | many | TRBV7-9 | CASSPPGTSGSTSYNEQFF | TGTGCCAGCAGCCCGCCGGGGACTAGCGGGAGCACCTCCTACAATGAGCAGTTCTTC
TRBJ1-2 | 14 | TRBD1 | many | TRBV24-1 | CATSPDRVNYGYTF | TGTGCCACCAGCCCGGACAGGGTAAACTATGGCTACACCTTC
TRBJ1-6 | 15 | TRBD1 | many | TRBV28 | CASRIYGGGDSPLHF | TGTGCCAGCAGAATCTACGGAGGGGGCGATTCACCCCTCCACTTT
TRBJ2-5 | 15 | TRBD2 | . | TRBV5-1 | CASSYSGGTQETQYF | TGCGCCAGCAGCTATAGCGGGGGGACCCAAGAGACCCAGTACTTC
TRBJ2-5 | 15 | TRBD1 | . | TRBV5-1 | CASSRTGAPQETQYF | TGCGCCAGCAGCAGGACAGGGGCTCCCCAAGAGACCCAGTACTTC
TRBJ2-2 | 21 | TRBD2 | many | TRBV12-3/TRBV12-4 | CASSPIRLGLNKAGNTGELFF | TGTGCCAGCAGTCCGATCCGCCTGGGACTAAACAAAGCTGGGAACACCGGGGAGCTGTTTTTT
TRBJ2-7 | 16 | . | many | TRBV27 | CASSLYAVMGFHEQYF | TGTGCCAGCAGTTTATATGCGGTCATGGGCTTCCACGAGCAGTACTTC
TRBJ2-7 | 13 | . | few | TRBV12-3/TRBV12-4 | CASSPPTRYEQYF | TGTGCCAGCAGTCCTCCTACCCGCTACGAGCAGTACTTC
TRBJ1-2 | 14 | . | many | TRBV30 | CAWSVWMGNYGYTF | TGTGCCTGGAGTGTATGGATGGGGAACTATGGCTACACCTTC
TRBJ2-5 | 14 | . | few | TRBV5-1 | CASSLAAQGGTQYF | TGCGCCAGCAGCTTGGCGGCCCAAGGAGGGACCCAGTACTTC
TRBJ2-7 | 14 | . | many | TRBV24-1 | CATSDSRTPNEQYF | TGTGCCACCAGTGACTCGCGTACACCTAATGAGCAGTACTTC
TRBJ2-1 | 16 | . | . | TRBV6-2/TRBV6-3 | CASSRLSVLQDNEQFF | TGTGCCAGCAGTCGCCTTAGTGTTTTACAGGACAATGAGCAGTTCTTC
TRBJ1-3 | 12 | . | many | TRBV2 | CASSASGNTIYF | TGTGCCAGCAGTGCGAGTGGAAACACCATATATTTT
TRBJ2-2 | 14 | . | . | TRBV24-1 | CATSWQEDTGELFF | TGTGCCACCAGTTGGCAGGAGGATACCGGGGAGCTGTTTTTT
TRBJ2-3 | 14 | . | many | TRBV6-6 | CASSYGGNTDTQYF | TGTGCCAGCAGTTACGGGGGGAACACAGATACGCAGTATTTT
TRBJ1-1 | 13 | . | many | TRBV11-1 | CASSDRVGAEAFF | TGTGCCAGCAGCGATCGGGTCGGGGCTGAAGCTTTCTTT
TRBJ2-3 | 13 | . | . | TRBV19 | CASSIVFGDTQYF | TGTGCCAGTAGTATAGTATTCGGAGATACGCAGTATTTT
TRBJ1-4 | 12 | . | many | TRBV7-8 | CASSPDREKLFF | TGTGCCAGCAGCCCCGACCGCGAAAAACTGTTTTTT
TRBJ2-7 | 13 | . | many | TRBV24-1 | CATLEKEAYEQYF | TGTGCCACGCTCGAAAAGGAAGCCTACGAGCAGTACTTC
TRBJ1-5 | 16 | TRBD1 | many | TRBV28 | CASSAQGQVSNQPQHF | TGTGCCAGCAGTGCCCAGGGACAGGTTAGCAATCAGCCCCAGCATTTT
TRBJ1-1 | 15 | . | many | TRBV5-1 | CASSSWGDSNTEAFF | TGCGCCAGCAGCTCCTGGGGGGACTCCAACACTGAAGCTTTCTTT
TRBJ1-5 | 15 | . | many | TRBV2 | CASSEGGLSNQPQHF | TGTGCCAGCAGTGAGGGGGGGCTTAGCAATCAGCCCCAGCATTTT
TRBJ2-7 | 12 | . | many | TRBV30 | CAWDPGTYEQYF | TGTGCCTGGGACCCTGGGACCTACGAGCAGTACTTC
TRBJ2-2 | 17 | TRBD2 | many | TRBV2 | CASSVPTSGRRTGELFF | TGTGCCAGCAGTGTCCCTACTAGCGGGAGGAGGACCGGGGAGCTGTTTTTT
TRBJ2-2 | 15 | . | . | TRBV6-5 | CASSWGGPYTGELFF | TGTGCCAGCAGTTGGGGCGGGCCATACACCGGGGAGCTGTTTTTT
TRBJ1-1 | 14 | TRBD1 | few | TRBV30 | CAWSVDRAATEAFF | TGTGCCTGGAGTGTTGACAGGGCGGCCACTGAAGCTTTCTTT
TRBJ1-1 | 15 | . | many | TRBV7-9 | CASSFLQAANTEAFF | TGTGCCAGCAGCTTTCTCCAGGCCGCGAACACTGAAGCTTTCTTT
TRBJ2-5 | 14 | TRBD2 | many | TRBV2 | CASTYGGAGETQYF | TGTGCCAGCACCTACGGGGGGGCAGGGGAGACCCAGTACTTC
TRBJ2-2 | 15 | TRBD2 | many | TRBV20-1 | CSATHSGRNTGELFF | TGCAGTGCCACCCATAGCGGGAGGAACACCGGGGAGCTGTTTTTT